This entry lists 28 T cell receptor beta chains sequenced from one sample in a study of blood T cell repertoires in COVID-19. Assay used: immunoSEQ multiplex PCR; TCRdb lists only in-frame clones, some missing. The repertoire includes 300,000 to 450,000 clones, roughly 85% of them detected once, and 3% to 4% sits in the top ten. Sequenced: peripheral blood. These receptors came from a young woman with acute or convalescent COVID-19.

The V gene is TRBV27, the J gene TRBJ1-3; TRBD1 aligns across 8 bases. Germline lookup yields CDR1 MNHEY and CDR2 SMNVEV (reference sequence). The CDR3 runs to 15 residues. The trim removed 6 bases at V and 3 bases at J, leaving 7 bases unmatched. The CDR3 spells CASRLGQGVGNTIYF. The CDR3 DNA follows: TGTGCCAGCAGACTTGGACAGGGCGTTGGAAACACCATATATTTT.

The chain is built from TRBV19 and TRBJ1-2; tentatively, D is TRBD1 (6 bases). The CDR3 contains 15 residues. V lost 5 bases and J lost 3, with 16 bases in between. The germline V gene encodes CDR1 LNHDA and CDR2 SQIVND (reference sequence). The CDR3: CASSPGGARYYGYTF. The CDR3 coding sequence is TGTGCCAGTAGTCCCGGGGGGGCGCGTTACTATGGCTACACCTTC.

This chain uses TRBV12-5 with TRBJ1-5; maybe TRBD1 (6 bases). CDR1 and CDR2 from the germline V gene are LGHNT and FRNRAP. The CDR3 runs 16 residues. Trimming removed 0 bases at V and 4 bases at J, with 13 bases between. The CDR3 region has the DNA TGTGCTAGTGGTTTGGTAATCGGACAGCAGAATCAGCCCCAGCATTTT. Translation: CASGLVIGQQNQPQHF.

The rearrangement uses TRBV28 and TRBJ1-2; perhaps TRBD1 as D (5 bases). The germline gives CDR1 MDHEN, CDR2 SYDVKM. The CDR3 has 14 residues. V lost 3 bases and J lost 4, with 12 bases in between. This CDR3 reads CASSFRAGPYGYTF. As DNA, the CDR3 is TGTGCCAGCAGTTTCAGGGCGGGGCCCTATGGCTACACCTTC.

This clone is a singleton in its sample. This chain connects TRBV9 to TRBJ1-1; a possible D gene is TRBD1 (5 bases). Germline CDR1 is SGDLS and CDR2 is YYNGEE. The CDR3 has 13 amino acids. The V end was cut by 0 bases, the J end by 4 bases, with 7 bases between. This CDR3 reads CASSVDGGTEAFF. DNA for the CDR3: TGTGCCAGCAGCGTAGACGGGGGCACTGAAGCTTTCTTT.

This sequence joins TRBV5-5 and TRBJ1-4; possibly TRBD1 for D (6 bases). The CDR3 runs to 15 residues. Germline V lookup: CDR1 SGHKS, CDR2 YYEKEE (reference sequence). The germline V and J ends were trimmed by 2 bases and 6 bases, with 14 bases remaining between them. The CDR3 DNA sequence: TGTGCCAGCAGCTTATCGCCAGGGGTGGATGAAAAACTGTTTTTT. Translated, it gives CASSLSPGVDEKLFF.

V gene TRBV18 combines with J gene TRBJ2-7; D might be TRBD2 (6 bases). The germline V and J ends were trimmed by 2 bases and 1 base, with 15 bases remaining between them. In germline, CDR1 is KGHSH, CDR2 LQKENI. The CDR3 contains 16 residues. The CDR3 DNA reads as TGTGCCAGCTCACCATCATGGGACTCCCAATCCTACGAGCAGTACTTC. Encoded protein: CASSPSWDSQSYEQYF.

The CDR3: CASRTGGDNYGYTF. The DNA of the CDR3 is TGTGCCAGCAGGACCGGGGGGGACAACTATGGCTACACCTTC. V is TRBV7-2 and J is TRBJ1-2; D is possibly TRBD1 (5 bases). The CDR3 totals 14 residues. Germline CDR1 is SGHTA and CDR2 is FQGNSA. Trimming shortened V by 6 bases and J by 2 bases, and 13 bases separated the two germline ends.

This clone was seen more than once but under ten times. The chain recombines TRBV18 with TRBJ1-1; D might be TRBD1 (6 bases). Per germline, CDR1 KGHSH and CDR2 LQKENI. V lost 2 bases to trimming and J lost 11 bases, with 15 bases between them. This CDR3 is built from 13 residues. The CDR3 reads CASSPSGQTEAFF. In nucleotides, the CDR3 is TGTGCCAGCTCACCATCCGGACAGACCGAGGCTTTCTTT.

J is TRBJ2-6 and V is TRBV5-6; a possible D gene is TRBD2 (5 bases). The V end was cut by 1 base, the J end by 3 bases, with 11 bases between. Germline assignment: CDR1 SGHDT and CDR2 YYEEEE. The CDR3 loop spans 16 amino acids. In DNA, the CDR3 is TGTGCCAGCAGCTTGTTCAAGGAGGATGGGGCCAACGTCCTGACTTTC. Its translation is CASSLFKEDGANVLTF.

This chain uses TRBV7-3 with TRBJ2-7; D is possibly TRBD2 (5 bases). Trimming shortened V by 1 base and J by 1 base, and 11 bases separated the two germline ends. This CDR3 is 15 amino acids long. Germline assignment: CDR1 SGHTA and CDR2 FQGTGA. CDR3 nucleotide sequence: TGTGCCAGCAGCTTAAGTATTGGGGAGTCCTACGAGCAGTACTTC. Amino acids: CASSLSIGESYEQYF.

CDR3 nucleotide sequence: TGTGCCATCAGTGAGTCTGGCGTTGGACAGGGGATTTCACCCCTCCACTTT. Residues: CAISESGVGQGISPLHF. This chain connects TRBV10-3 to TRBJ1-6, with 9 bases fitting TRBD1. The ends lost 0 bases at V and 9 bases at J; junction bases unmatched: 9. The length of the CDR3 is 17 residues. Germline-derived CDR1 and CDR2 are ENHRY and SYGVKD.

The rearrangement links TRBV5-1 to TRBJ2-1, with 9 bases matching TRBD2. The V segment lost 3 bases and the J segment 1 base; nucleotides outside the gene matches: 8. This CDR3 has 17 amino acids. Germline CDR1 SGHRS, CDR2 YFSETQ. The CDR3 coding sequence is TGCGCCAGCAGCTCCCGGGGAGCGGGAGGATCCTACAATGAGCAGTTCTTC. Amino acids: CASSSRGAGGSYNEQFF.

V usage is TRBV2 and J usage is TRBJ2-7, with 13 positions matching TRBD2. Germline V CDR1 and CDR2: SNHLY, FYNNEI. This CDR3 contains 14 residues. V shed 8 bases, J shed 3 bases, and the junction held 4 bases outside the gene matches. This CDR3 is CASLGTSGNYEQYF. The CDR3 bases are TGTGCCAGCCTCGGGACTAGCGGGAACTACGAGCAGTACTTC.

The V gene is TRBV6-5, the J gene TRBJ2-1; 7 bases map to TRBD2. V was pared by 7 bases and J by 6 bases, with 9 bases of the junction left unmatched. There are 14 residues in the CDR3. Germline V CDR1 and CDR2: MNHEY, SVGAGI. CDR3 region: CASKYSSGANEQFF. DNA of the CDR3: TGTGCCAGCAAGTATTCAAGCGGGGCCAATGAGCAGTTCTTC.

The chain recombines TRBV29-1 with TRBJ1-2; 9 bases line up with TRBD1. CDR1 SQVTM and CDR2 ANQGSEA come from the germline V gene. V dropped 6 bases and J dropped 5; count of bases not matched to a gene: 4. The CDR3 sequence is 12 residues long. The DNA for the CDR3 is TGCAGCGTACCCGGGACAGGGTATGGCTACACCTTC. This translates into CSVPGTGYGYTF.

The chain uses TRBV6-1 and TRBJ2-7; D is uncertain. Germline CDR1 MNHNS, CDR2 SASEGT. V was clipped by 2 bases and J by 6 bases, with 17 bases between them. The CDR3 runs to 15 residues. The CDR3 reads CASSELVPYLSEQYF. The CDR3 DNA reads TGTGCCAGCAGTGAACTGGTCCCCTACCTTAGCGAGCAGTACTTC.

This chain links TRBV19 with TRBJ1-1, with 7 bases lining up with TRBD1. The CDR3 is made up of 12 amino acids. With 9 bases clipped from V and 4 bases from J, the junction kept 5 bases outside the gene matches. Germline CDR1 LNHDA, CDR2 SQIVND (reference sequence). This CDR3 is CASRDRATEAFF. The CDR3 nucleotides read TGTGCCAGCCGAGACAGGGCCACTGAAGCTTTCTTT.

The chain couples TRBV27 to TRBJ1-1, with no clear D. The CDR3 has 14 amino acids. Trimming stripped 2 bases from V and 0 bases from J, with 7 bases between. The germline V gene has CDR1 MNHEY and CDR2 SMNVEV (reference sequence). The CDR3: CASSLGQMNTEAFF. The CDR3 DNA reads TGTGCCAGCAGTTTAGGGCAGATGAACACTGAAGCTTTCTTT.

The V and J genes are TRBV5-4 and TRBJ2-2; D gene uncertain. The CDR3 contains 15 residues. The V gene's germline CDR1 is SGHNT and CDR2 YYREEE (reference sequence). The V gene lost 4 bases and the J gene lost 1 base, with 11 bases spanning the gap. The CDR3 DNA is TGTGCCAGCAGCCCACCGACATGGAACACCGGGGAGCTGTTTTTT. Protein sequence: CASSPPTWNTGELFF.

The V call is TRBV6-5, the J call TRBJ2-1; D is perhaps TRBD2 (6 bases). Germline loops: CDR1 MNHEY, CDR2 SVGAGI. This CDR3 comprises 15 residues. V lost 6 bases, J lost 4 bases, and 16 bases lay in between. The chain's CDR3 is CASSLGEESYNEQFF. Here the CDR3 DNA reads TGTGCCAGCAGCCTGGGGGAGGAGAGTTACAATGAGCAGTTCTTC.

The gene calls are TRBV14 and TRBJ1-2; TRBD1 matches 7 bases. The CDR3 runs to 15 residues. The J segment lost 7 bases and the V segment lost 0 bases, leaving 8 bases of the junction unmatched. Per germline, CDR1 SGHDN and CDR2 FVKESK. The CDR3: CASSQDRAGGLGYTF. The CDR3 region has the DNA TGTGCCAGCAGCCAAGATAGGGCAGGGGGTCTTGGCTACACCTTC.

The V and J genes are TRBV4-1 and TRBJ2-2; TRBD2 matches 12 bases. The CDR3 runs 15 residues. CDR1 is MGHRA, CDR2 YSYEKL, per germline. Trimming at V came to 6 bases and at J to 5 bases, leaving 4 bases not matched to a gene. CDR3 nucleotide sequence: TGCGCCAGCAGTCTAGCGGGAGGGAGAACCGGGGAGCTGTTTTTT. Protein: CASSLAGGRTGELFF.

The CDR3 spells CASRSGGFREKLFF. The CDR3 DNA sequence: TGCGCCAGTCGATCAGGGGGGTTTAGAGAAAAACTGTTTTTT. The chain joins TRBV5-1 to TRBJ1-4, with TRBD1 identical over 7 bases. Germline CDR1 is SGHRS and CDR2 is YFSETQ. Trimming at V came to 8 bases and at J to 8 bases, leaving 12 bases not matched to a gene. The length of the CDR3 is 14 residues.

V usage is TRBV6-2 or TRBV6-3 and J usage is TRBJ1-1; D not resolved. The CDR3 is 13 residues long. The V gene lost 2 bases and the J gene lost 1 base, with 5 bases spanning the gap. Per the germline V gene, CDR1 is MNHEY and CDR2 is SVGEGT. CDR3 sequence: CASSYGRNTEAFF. The CDR3 DNA reads as TGTGCCAGCAGTTACGGCAGGAACACTGAAGCTTTCTTT.

The rearrangement joins TRBV6-2 or TRBV6-3 to TRBJ2-7; 11 bases align to TRBD1. The CDR3 runs 17 residues. Germline CDR1 MNHEY, CDR2 SVGEGT. V was pared by 4 bases and J by 3 bases, with 11 bases of the junction left unmatched. In DNA form, the CDR3 reads TGTGCCAGCAGTTCCGGACAGGGGGCGCGAAAATACTACGAGCAGTACTTC. It translates to CASSSGQGARKYYEQYF.

This chain's CDR3 is CASTSRDSNQPQHF. DNA of the CDR3: TGTGCCAGCACCTCTCGGGATAGCAATCAGCCCCAGCATTTT. This chain uses TRBV6-6 with TRBJ1-5; D gene unclear. CDR1 is MNHNY and CDR2 is SVGAGI in the germline V gene (reference sequence). The V end lost 7 bases, the J end lost 0 bases, and 10 bases lay between the germline ends. The CDR3 loop spans 14 amino acids.

The genes are TRBV24-1 and TRBJ2-3, with a possible D match to TRBD1 (5 bases). The CDR3 extends over 14 amino acids. Germline CDR1 is KGHDR and CDR2 is SFDVKD. Trimming left V 5 bases short and J 0 bases short, with 8 bases between. The CDR3 DNA reads as TGTGCCACCAGTGGCCACAGGAGCACAGATACGCAGTATTTT. Amino acid sequence: CATSGHRSTDTQYF.